This T cell receptor beta chain emerged from a study of CD8 T cells in Susac syndrome (dated by TCRdb to about 2019). For the wider study: The study used repertoire sequencing to test whether antigen drove CD8+ T cell activation and differentiation in Susac syndrome. CD8+ T cell repertoire clonality was compared between about a dozen healthy donors, approximately 14 Susac syndrome patients and fewer than 19 multiple sclerosis patients. Results and caveats for the whole study, not just this receptor: The TCR sequencing and HLA analysis was acknowledged to have included a relatively small number of individuals.

Peripheral blood CD8+ and CD4+ T cells from healthy donors, Susac syndrome patients and multiple sclerosis patients were profiled using high-throughput TCR beta sequencing. Multiple sclerosis controls were treatment-naive patients with stable or active relapsing-remitting disease fulfilling revised McDonald criteria. Bulk CD8+ and CD4+ T cells were purified by magnetic negative isolation, while CD8+ TEMRA cells were enriched using FACS. Blood was collected in EDTA tubes and processed within 24 hours, with PBMCs isolated through density gradient centrifugation. PBMCs intended for TCR sequencing were frozen in liquid nitrogen and were later thawed in a 37 degrees C water bath. The sorted or isolated CD4+, CD8+ and CD8+ TEMRA cells reached a purity of at least 90%. As to this clonotype: Its antigen remains unidentified. Base qualities are not provided; no much larger clone lies one nucleotide away.

RNA was extracted using the RNeasy kit, and roughly 0.5 to 1 microgram was reverse transcribed with random hexamers. The immunoSEQ multiplex PCR assay, which covers 54 Vbeta and 13 Jbeta segments, was used to amplify TCR beta CDR3 regions. Bias from PCR amplification was corrected by using a synthetic template baseline for primer optimization and for computational correction. The published analysis was carried out like this. Only productive sequences were kept, with reads annotated to V, D and J genes according to IMGT and analyzed in immunoSEQ Analyzer. Clonality was calculated as one minus the Shannon entropy normalized by log2 of the number of productive unique sequences. Public and private clones were assessed among the 100 most prevalent clones of each patient and control. A clone was defined as Susac-specific if it was absent from the healthy and MS cohorts, from 1052 published viral clones and from other ImmuneACCESS disease sequences. The raw public reads went through TCRdb reprocessing: fastp at Q25, MiXCR clone calling, in-frame beta chains kept. Entries are consolidated by CDR3 protein sequence, retaining the most common genes and DNA. The V and J calls come from TCRdb's annotation, not from the publication. This sample lists 150,000 to 190,000 distinct CDR3 sequences; nearly 97% were detected once. The ten largest account for approximately 0.15% of the sample.

At the junction V is shortened by 5 bases and J by 1 base, with 8 bases in between. The cysteine opens and the phenylalanine closes a CDR3 of 12 amino acids. The CDR3 DNA has 36 bases and is translated from base 1. Looking up the germline V gene yields CDR1 SQVTM and CDR2 ANQGSEA. The source of this sequence is a human donor with multiple sclerosis. Sequenced: CD8+ T cells from PBMCs. The chain joins TRBV29-1 to TRBJ1-1; perhaps TRBD1 is the D gene, with 5 bases matching. The DNA sequence is TGCAGCGTTTTAACAGGGAACACTGAAGCTTTCTTT. Translated, this gives CSVLTGNTEAFF.